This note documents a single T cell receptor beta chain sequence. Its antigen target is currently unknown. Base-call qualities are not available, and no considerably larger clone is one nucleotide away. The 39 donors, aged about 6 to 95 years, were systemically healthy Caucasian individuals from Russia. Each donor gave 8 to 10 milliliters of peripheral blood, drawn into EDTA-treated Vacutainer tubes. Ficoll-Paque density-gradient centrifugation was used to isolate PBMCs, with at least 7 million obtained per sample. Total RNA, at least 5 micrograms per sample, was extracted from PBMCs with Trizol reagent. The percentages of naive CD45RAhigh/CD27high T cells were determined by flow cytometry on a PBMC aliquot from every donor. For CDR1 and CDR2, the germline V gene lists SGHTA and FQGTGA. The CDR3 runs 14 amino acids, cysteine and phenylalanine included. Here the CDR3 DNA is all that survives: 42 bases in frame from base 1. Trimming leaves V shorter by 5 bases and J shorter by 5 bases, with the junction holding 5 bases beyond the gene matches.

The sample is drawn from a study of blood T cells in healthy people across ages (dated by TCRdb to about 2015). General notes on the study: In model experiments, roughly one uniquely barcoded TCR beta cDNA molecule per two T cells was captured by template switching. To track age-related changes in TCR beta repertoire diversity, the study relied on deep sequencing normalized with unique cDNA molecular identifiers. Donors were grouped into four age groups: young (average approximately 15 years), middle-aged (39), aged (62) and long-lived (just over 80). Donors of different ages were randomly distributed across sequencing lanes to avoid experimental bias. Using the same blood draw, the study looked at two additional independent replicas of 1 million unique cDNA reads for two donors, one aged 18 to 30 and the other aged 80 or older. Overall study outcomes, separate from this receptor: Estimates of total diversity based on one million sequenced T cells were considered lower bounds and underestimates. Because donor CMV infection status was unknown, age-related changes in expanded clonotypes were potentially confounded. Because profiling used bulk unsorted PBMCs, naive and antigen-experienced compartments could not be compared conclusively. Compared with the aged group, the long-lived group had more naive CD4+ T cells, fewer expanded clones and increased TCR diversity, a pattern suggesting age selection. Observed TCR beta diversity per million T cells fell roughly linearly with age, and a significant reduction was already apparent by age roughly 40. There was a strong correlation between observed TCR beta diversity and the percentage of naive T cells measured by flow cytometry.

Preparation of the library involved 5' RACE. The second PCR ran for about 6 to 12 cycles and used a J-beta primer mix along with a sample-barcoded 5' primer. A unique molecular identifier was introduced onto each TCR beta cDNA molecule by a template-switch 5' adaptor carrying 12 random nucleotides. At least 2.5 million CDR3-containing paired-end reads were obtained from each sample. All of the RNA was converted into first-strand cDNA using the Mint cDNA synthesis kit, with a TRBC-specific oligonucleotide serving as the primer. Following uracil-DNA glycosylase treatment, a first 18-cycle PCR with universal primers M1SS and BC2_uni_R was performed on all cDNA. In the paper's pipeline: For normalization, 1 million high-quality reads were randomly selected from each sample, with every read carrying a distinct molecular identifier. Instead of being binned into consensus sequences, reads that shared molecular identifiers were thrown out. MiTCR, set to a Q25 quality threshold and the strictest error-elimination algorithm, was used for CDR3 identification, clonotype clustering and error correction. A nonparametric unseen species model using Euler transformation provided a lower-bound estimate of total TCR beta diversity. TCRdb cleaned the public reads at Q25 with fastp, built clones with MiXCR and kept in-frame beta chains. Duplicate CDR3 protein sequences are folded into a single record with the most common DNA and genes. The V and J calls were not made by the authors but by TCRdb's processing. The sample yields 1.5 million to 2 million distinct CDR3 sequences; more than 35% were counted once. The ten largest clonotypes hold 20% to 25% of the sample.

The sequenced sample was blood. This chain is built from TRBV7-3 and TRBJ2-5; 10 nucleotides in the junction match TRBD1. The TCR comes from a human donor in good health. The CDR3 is CASSPGQGFETQYF. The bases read TGTGCCAGCAGCCCGGGACAGGGGTTTGAGACCCAGTACTTC.